The 14 T cell receptor beta chains given below trace back to one sample, sequenced in a study of T cell responses to AZD1222 COVID-19 vaccine. Measured with immunoSEQ multiplex PCR; TCRdb has only the in-frame clones, and not every one. Here the sample spans some 140,000 clones, roughly 94% being singletons. The sample here was peripheral blood, taken on day 0 of AZD1222 vaccination. These receptor sequences come from an adult in good health.

The chain couples TRBV27 to TRBJ2-7, with D uncertain. This CDR3 is built from 15 residues. Germline CDR1 and CDR2: MNHEY and SMNVEV (reference sequence). Trimming shortened V by 5 bases and J by 3 bases, and 17 bases separated the two germline ends. CDR3: CASSPDRSWDYEQYF. The CDR3 DNA sequence: TGTGCCAGCAGTCCGGACCGGTCGTGGGACTACGAGCAGTACTTC.

The rearrangement joins TRBV19 to TRBJ1-1; no definite D call. The germline gives CDR1 LNHDA, CDR2 SQIVND (reference sequence). The CDR3 loop spans 14 amino acids. V was cut by 3 bases and J by 1 base, with 9 bases left in between. This CDR3 is CASSIGWGNTEAFF. The CDR3 bases are TGTGCCAGTAGTATTGGGTGGGGGAACACTGAAGCTTTCTTT.

The chain employs TRBV6-2 or TRBV6-3 and TRBJ2-3; D not certain. The CDR3 sequence is 11 residues long. Per the germline V gene, CDR1 is MNHEY and CDR2 is SVGEGT. Trimming cost V 6 bases and J 5 bases, with 6 bases left between them. CDR3 sequence: CASRYRDTQYF. CDR3 bases: TGTGCCAGCAGATACAGAGATACGCAGTATTTT.

There are a few counts of this clone. This CDR3 is CASSHTGAGGYTF. The DNA for the CDR3 is TGCGCCAGCAGCCATACAGGGGCTGGCGGCTACACCTTC. The rearrangement uses TRBV4-3 and TRBJ1-2; 7 bases are a match to TRBD1. This CDR3 has 13 amino acids. The germline V gene encodes CDR1 LGHNA and CDR2 YSLEER. V lost 3 bases and J lost 8; bases outside the gene matches: 6.

V usage is TRBV2 and J usage is TRBJ1-5; no reliable D call. Deletions cut 5 bases from V and 0 bases from J, with 5 bases between. The CDR3 has 13 residues. Germline loops: CDR1 SNHLY, CDR2 FYNNEI. The CDR3 sequence: CASSRNSNQPQHF. CDR3 in DNA: TGTGCCAGCAGTAGGAATAGCAATCAGCCCCAGCATTTT.

The chain recombines TRBV7-8 with TRBJ1-5; TRBD1 agrees at 10 bases. V shed 0 bases, J shed 6 bases, and the junction held 2 bases outside the gene matches. Germline loops: CDR1 SGHVS, CDR2 FQNEAQ. This CDR3 has 15 amino acids. The CDR3 DNA reads as TGTGCCAGCAGCTTAGCAGGACAGGGGGGTCAGCCCCAGCATTTT. Its translation: CASSLAGQGGQPQHF.

The chain combines TRBV29-1 with TRBJ2-7, with TRBD1 matching over 9 bases. The J segment lost 2 bases and the V segment lost 7 bases, leaving 3 bases of the junction unmatched. This CDR3 contains 12 residues. Germline-derived CDR1 and CDR2 are SQVTM and ANQGSEA. CDR3 loop: CSGRQGAYEQYF. For the CDR3, the DNA is TGCAGCGGGAGACAGGGGGCCTACGAGCAGTACTTC.

The CDR3 DNA sequence: TGTGCCAGCAGCGAGGGGTTGGGCTATGGCTACACCTTC. Protein: CASSEGLGYGYTF. The chain couples TRBV9 to TRBJ1-2; possibly TRBD1 for D (5 bases). V dropped 3 bases and J dropped 4 bases, with 10 bases sitting between them. The CDR3 sequence is 13 residues long. Germline V gives CDR1 SGDLS, CDR2 YYNGEE. Full variable domain (rest looked up from reference TRBV9 and TRBJ1-2): DSGVTQTPKHLITATGQRVTLRCSPRSGDLSVYWYQQSLDQGLQFLIQYYNGEERAKGNILERFSAQQFPDLHSELNLSSLELGDSALYFCASSEGLGYGYTFGSGTRLTVV.

The chain uses TRBV14 and TRBJ1-1; D remains unclear. Germline V gene lookup returns CDR1 SGHDN and CDR2 FVKESK. The CDR3 has 16 amino acids. The V and J ends lost 0 bases and 7 bases respectively, with 18 bases between them. The DNA for the CDR3 is TGTGCCAGCAGCCAAGATGCCTATTCCGCAGGAGATGAAGCTTTCTTT. It encodes CASSQDAYSAGDEAFF.

The chain links TRBV9 to TRBJ1-5, with D possibly being TRBD1 (5 bases). The CDR3 has 14 amino acids. V was shortened by 0 bases and J by 7 bases, with 11 bases between the two germline ends. CDR1 and CDR2 from the germline V gene are SGDLS and YYNGEE. The CDR3 here is CASSVGSGPQPQHF. The CDR3 DNA reads TGTGCCAGCAGCGTAGGATCGGGGCCCCAGCCCCAGCATTTT.

The chain recombines TRBV2 with TRBJ1-5; tentatively, D is TRBD1 (5 bases). The V end was cut by 2 bases, the J end by 0 bases, with 11 bases between. Germline V CDR1 and CDR2: SNHLY, FYNNEI. The CDR3 loop spans 16 amino acids. The CDR3 region has the DNA TGTGCCAGCAGTGAACAGGGTATCAATAGCAATCAGCCCCAGCATTTT. Residues: CASSEQGINSNQPQHF.

V usage is TRBV4-1 and J usage is TRBJ2-7; 8 bases align to TRBD1. The CDR3 has 15 amino acids. In germline, CDR1 is MGHRA, CDR2 YSYEKL. V lost 5 bases to trimming and J lost 0 bases; unmatched junction nucleotides: 6. DNA for the CDR3: TGCGCCAGCAGCGGCAACAGGGGGATCTCCTACGAGCAGTACTTC. Protein: CASSGNRGISYEQYF.

The rearrangement joins TRBV10-3 to TRBJ1-2; D gene unclear. The CDR3 is 14 residues long. Trimming cost V 4 bases and J 3 bases, with 12 bases left between them. From germline, CDR1 is ENHRY and CDR2 SYGVKD. The CDR3 DNA reads as TGTGCCATCAGTGGTGAGGGATTAGACTATGGCTACACCTTC. Translating gives CAISGEGLDYGYTF.

The chain couples TRBV7-3 to TRBJ2-2; 7 nucleotides agree with TRBD2. The CDR3 runs 16 residues. Germline V gives CDR1 SGHTA, CDR2 FQGTGA. The V and J ends lost 1 base and 5 bases, in that order; junction bases with no gene match: 7. CDR3 nucleotides: TGTGCCAGCAGCTTAAACCGGGTCGGGGGGACCGGGGAGCTGTTTTTT. Translation: CASSLNRVGGTGELFF.